A selection of T cell receptor beta chains follows, all from one sample in a study of shared clonotypes between healthy human individuals. Method: immunoSEQ multiplex PCR; TCRdb's copy keeps in-frame clones and lacks some. The table lists about 550,000 clones, roughly 95% of them singletons. Material for sequencing was naive CD8+ T cells sorted from blood. These receptors were taken from a woman aged 30 to 39 in good health. Both conserved end residues are part of each CDR3. The D gene is left open where the match is weak. Some rows mark clone size as missing; the rest say once, few, many or name a class of expanded clone.

TRBV27	TRBD1	TRBJ1-2	once	CASSSDRGLHGYTF	TGTGCCAGCAGTTCGGACAGGGGTCTACATGGCTACACCTTC
TRBV15	TRBD2	TRBJ2-1	.	CATRGTSGDWNNEQFF	TGTGCCACCAGAGGGACTAGCGGAGATTGGAACAATGAGCAGTTCTTC
TRBV19	TRBD1	TRBJ2-7	.	CASSQTRQGAHEQYF	TGTGCCAGTAGTCAAACGAGACAGGGGGCTCACGAGCAGTACTTC
TRBV27	.	TRBJ1-5	.	CASSPDPDGGNQPQHF	TGTGCCAGCAGTCCCGACCCAGACGGGGGGAATCAGCCCCAGCATTTT
TRBV7-9	.	TRBJ2-3	.	CASSFYSDTQYF	TGTGCCAGCAGCTTCTATTCTGATACGCAGTATTTT
TRBV5-6	.	TRBJ2-1	.	CASSTLHEQFF	TGTGCCAGCAGCACCTTACATGAGCAGTTCTTC
TRBV5-6	.	TRBJ1-5	.	CASSSSTGFYQPQHF	TGTGCCAGCAGCTCCAGTACGGGGTTTTATCAGCCCCAGCATTTT
TRBV5-6	TRBD1	TRBJ2-2	.	CASSPLDRANTGELFF	TGTGCCAGCAGCCCTCTGGACAGGGCGAACACCGGGGAGCTGTTTTTT
TRBV6-6	.	TRBJ2-2	.	CASSPQTGSGGELFF	TGTGCCAGCAGTCCCCAAACAGGGTCGGGCGGGGAGCTGTTTTTT
TRBV7-8	TRBD1	TRBJ2-4	.	CASSLGQGGNIQYF	TGTGCCAGCAGCTTAGGACAGGGCGGAAACATTCAGTACTTC
TRBV4-1	TRBD2	TRBJ2-1	.	CASSQEGLAGHNEQFF	TGCGCCAGCAGCCAAGAAGGACTAGCGGGACACAATGAGCAGTTCTTC
TRBV28	.	TRBJ2-1	.	CATRADSYNEQFF	TGTGCCACGAGGGCCGACTCCTACAATGAGCAGTTCTTC
TRBV9	TRBD2	TRBJ2-1	.	CASSGTTSGFYNEQFF	TGTGCCAGCAGCGGGACGACTAGCGGATTCTACAATGAGCAGTTCTTC
TRBV5-1	.	TRBJ1-2	.	CASSLDLGNYGYTF	TGCGCCAGCAGCTTGGATCTGGGCAACTATGGCTACACCTTC
TRBV4-1	.	TRBJ2-7	.	CASSQGSGDEQYF	TGCGCCAGCAGCCAGGGGTCAGGGGACGAGCAGTACTTC
TRBV28	.	TRBJ1-4	.	CASSFSPHSTNEKLFF	TGTGCCAGCAGTTTTTCCCCACATTCAACTAATGAAAAACTGTTTTTT
TRBV27	.	TRBJ2-7	.	CASGTPYEQYF	TGTGCCAGTGGGACTCCTTACGAGCAGTACTTC
TRBV25-1	.	TRBJ1-1	.	CASTKGMNTEAFF	TGTGCCAGCACCAAAGGAATGAACACTGAAGCTTTCTTT